The clone carrying this T cell receptor beta chain has only a few counts. As yet, its antigen is unknown. The data belong to a study of response to subunit inactivated influenza vaccine. V was pared by 4 bases and J by 2 bases, with 12 bases between. The CDR3 consists of 14 residues. Per germline, CDR1 SGDLS and CDR2 YYNGEE. A single record per CDR3 protein comes from TCRdb applying MiXCR to the RT-PCR reads. Of roughly 630,000 distinct CDR3 sequences in the sample, 14% were seen once. Points from the study as a whole: T cells newly recruited by each seasonal influenza vaccination are few, the authors suggested.

This receptor was taken from a man aged 45-65 years who received an inactivated influenza vaccine. Material: PBMCs from blood, obtained 14 days before vaccination. The rearrangement links TRBV9 to TRBJ1-2, with a possible D match to TRBD1 (6 bases). CDR3 in amino acids: CASSTGHGNYGYTF. The CDR3 DNA follows: TGTGCCAGCAGCACGGGACACGGGAACTATGGCTACACCTTC.